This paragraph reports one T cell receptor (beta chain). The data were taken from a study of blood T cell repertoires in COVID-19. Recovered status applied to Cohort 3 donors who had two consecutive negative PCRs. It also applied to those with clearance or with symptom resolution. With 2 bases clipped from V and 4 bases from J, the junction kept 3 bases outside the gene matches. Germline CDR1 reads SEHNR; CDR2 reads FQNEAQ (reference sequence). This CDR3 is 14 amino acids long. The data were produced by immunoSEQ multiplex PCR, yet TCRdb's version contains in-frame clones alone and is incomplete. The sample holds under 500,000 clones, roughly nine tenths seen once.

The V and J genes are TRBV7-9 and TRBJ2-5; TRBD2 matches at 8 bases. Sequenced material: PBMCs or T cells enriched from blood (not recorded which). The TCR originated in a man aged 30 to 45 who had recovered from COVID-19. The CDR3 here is CASSLKAGGETQYF. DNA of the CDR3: TGTGCCAGCAGCTTAAAGGCGGGGGGAGAGACCCAGTACTTC.